These T cell receptor beta chains were read from a single sample in a study of immune heterogeneity within non-small cell lung tumors. TCRdb independently ran MiXCR on the multiplex PCR reads; one entry per CDR3 protein. The repertoire holds some 9,900 distinct CDR3 sequences, with about 30% as singletons. The material sequenced was lung tumor tissue. These receptors were collected from a woman aged 50 to 60 with non-small cell lung cancer. Both conserved end residues are trimmed from each CDR3. A D gene is named only where the DNA matches it firmly.

CDR3 protein: SARQPNNEKLF; V gene: TRBV20-1; D gene: .; J gene: TRBJ1-4
CDR3 protein: ASSLRDGYTDTQY; V gene: TRBV12-3/TRBV12-4; D gene: .; J gene: TRBJ2-3
CDR3 protein: ASSHPGQSFYEQY; V gene: TRBV4-2; D gene: TRBD1; J gene: TRBJ2-7
CDR3 protein: ASSSLSSSYEQY; V gene: TRBV5-5; D gene: .; J gene: TRBJ2-7
CDR3 protein: ASRAGGEETQY; V gene: TRBV19; D gene: TRBD2; J gene: TRBJ2-5
CDR3 protein: ASSAGRGSYEQY; V gene: TRBV27; D gene: .; J gene: TRBJ2-7
CDR3 protein: ASTIPGQGETEAF; V gene: TRBV2; D gene: TRBD1; J gene: TRBJ1-1
CDR3 protein: ASRLDRGRNNQPQH; V gene: TRBV28; D gene: TRBD1; J gene: TRBJ1-5
CDR3 protein: ASFRLAGQETQY; V gene: TRBV2; D gene: TRBD2; J gene: TRBJ2-5
CDR3 protein: ASRPRQRATEAF; V gene: TRBV6-1; D gene: .; J gene: TRBJ1-1
CDR3 protein: ASSPGAPGDPGELF; V gene: TRBV7-9; D gene: .; J gene: TRBJ2-2
CDR3 protein: ASSLGGTGF; V gene: TRBV7-8; D gene: TRBD1; J gene: TRBJ2-7
CDR3 protein: ASSFSAEAEAF; V gene: TRBV6-1; D gene: .; J gene: TRBJ1-1
CDR3 protein: ASSLDRLSTEAF; V gene: TRBV13; D gene: TRBD1; J gene: TRBJ1-1
CDR3 protein: ASSSLNSYEQY; V gene: TRBV11-3; D gene: .; J gene: TRBJ2-7
CDR3 protein: ASTQDGEAGTGELF; V gene: TRBV28; D gene: .; J gene: TRBJ2-2
CDR3 protein: ASSESLTGDYGYT; V gene: TRBV6-1; D gene: TRBD1; J gene: TRBJ1-2
CDR3 protein: SVTLAGYNEQF; V gene: TRBV20-1; D gene: TRBD2; J gene: TRBJ2-1
CDR3 protein: ASLTRDSTDTQY; V gene: TRBV2; D gene: .; J gene: TRBJ2-3
CDR3 protein: ASSAGTGSQPQH; V gene: TRBV2; D gene: TRBD1; J gene: TRBJ1-5
CDR3 protein: ASSVRVNTEAF; V gene: TRBV2; D gene: .; J gene: TRBJ1-1
CDR3 protein: ASSYGQLNTEAF; V gene: TRBV5-5; D gene: .; J gene: TRBJ1-1
CDR3 protein: ASNPAAFSGANVLT; V gene: TRBV5-1; D gene: .; J gene: TRBJ2-6
CDR3 protein: ASSYSTGDRPYSGNTIY; V gene: TRBV6-6; D gene: TRBD1; J gene: TRBJ1-3
CDR3 protein: ASSLGLGVIYEQY; V gene: TRBV7-8; D gene: .; J gene: TRBJ2-7
CDR3 protein: SARAPSGVRNEQF; V gene: TRBV20-1; D gene: TRBD2; J gene: TRBJ2-1
CDR3 protein: ASSIPATLNHGEQY; V gene: TRBV19; D gene: .; J gene: TRBJ2-7